This TCR beta chain was captured by sequencing in a study of response to subunit inactivated influenza vaccine. A single record per CDR3 protein comes from TCRdb applying MiXCR to the RT-PCR reads. Altogether under 200,000 distinct CDR3 sequences are present, around 10% being singletons, with the ten largest covering about a third. Study-wide results and limits: Only a handful of new T cells, the authors suggested, are recruited with each seasonal influenza vaccination.

The germline gives CDR1 MNHEY, CDR2 SVGAGI. The CDR3 is made up of 15 amino acids. The V gene lost 4 bases and the J gene lost 5 bases, with 15 bases spanning the gap. This clonotype has only a few counts. The antigen is not known. The chain links TRBV6-5 to TRBJ2-1, with a weak D call TRBD1 (6 bases). The TCR was taken from a man aged 45 to 75 who received an inactivated influenza vaccine. Sequenced here: CD8+ T cells sorted from PBMCs, sampled about 24 months after vaccination. The CDR3 nucleotides are TGTGCCAGCAGTTTACTACAGGGATTCAACAATGAGCAGTTCTTC. Translating it yields CASSLLQGFNNEQFF.